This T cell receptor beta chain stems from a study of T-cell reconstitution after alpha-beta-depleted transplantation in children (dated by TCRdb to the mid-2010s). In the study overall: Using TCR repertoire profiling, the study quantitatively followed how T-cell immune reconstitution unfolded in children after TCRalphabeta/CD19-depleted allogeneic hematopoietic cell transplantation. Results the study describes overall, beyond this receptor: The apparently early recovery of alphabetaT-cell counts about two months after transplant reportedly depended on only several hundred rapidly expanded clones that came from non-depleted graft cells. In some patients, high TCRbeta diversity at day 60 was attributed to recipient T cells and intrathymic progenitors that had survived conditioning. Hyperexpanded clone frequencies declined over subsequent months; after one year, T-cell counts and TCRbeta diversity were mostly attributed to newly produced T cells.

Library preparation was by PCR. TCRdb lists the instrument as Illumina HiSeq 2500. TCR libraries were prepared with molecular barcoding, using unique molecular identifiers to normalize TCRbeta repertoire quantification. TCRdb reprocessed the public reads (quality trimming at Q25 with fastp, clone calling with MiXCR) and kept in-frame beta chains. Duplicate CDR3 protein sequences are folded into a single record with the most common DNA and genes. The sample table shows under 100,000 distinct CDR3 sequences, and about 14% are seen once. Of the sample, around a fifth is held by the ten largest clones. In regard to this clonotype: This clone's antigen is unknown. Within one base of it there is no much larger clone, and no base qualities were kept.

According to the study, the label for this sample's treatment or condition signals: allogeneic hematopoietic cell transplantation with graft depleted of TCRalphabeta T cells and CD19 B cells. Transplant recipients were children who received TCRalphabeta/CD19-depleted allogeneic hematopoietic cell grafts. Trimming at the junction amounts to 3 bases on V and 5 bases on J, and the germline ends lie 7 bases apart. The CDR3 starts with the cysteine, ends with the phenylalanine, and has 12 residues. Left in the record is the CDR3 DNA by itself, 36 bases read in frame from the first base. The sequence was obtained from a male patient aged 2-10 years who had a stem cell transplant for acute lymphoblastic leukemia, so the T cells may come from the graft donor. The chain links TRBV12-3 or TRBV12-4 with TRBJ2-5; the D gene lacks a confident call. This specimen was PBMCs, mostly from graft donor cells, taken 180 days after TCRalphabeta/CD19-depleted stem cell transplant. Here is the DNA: TGTGCCAGCAGTTTGATTGGGGAGACCCAGTACTTC. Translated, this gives CASSLIGETQYF.